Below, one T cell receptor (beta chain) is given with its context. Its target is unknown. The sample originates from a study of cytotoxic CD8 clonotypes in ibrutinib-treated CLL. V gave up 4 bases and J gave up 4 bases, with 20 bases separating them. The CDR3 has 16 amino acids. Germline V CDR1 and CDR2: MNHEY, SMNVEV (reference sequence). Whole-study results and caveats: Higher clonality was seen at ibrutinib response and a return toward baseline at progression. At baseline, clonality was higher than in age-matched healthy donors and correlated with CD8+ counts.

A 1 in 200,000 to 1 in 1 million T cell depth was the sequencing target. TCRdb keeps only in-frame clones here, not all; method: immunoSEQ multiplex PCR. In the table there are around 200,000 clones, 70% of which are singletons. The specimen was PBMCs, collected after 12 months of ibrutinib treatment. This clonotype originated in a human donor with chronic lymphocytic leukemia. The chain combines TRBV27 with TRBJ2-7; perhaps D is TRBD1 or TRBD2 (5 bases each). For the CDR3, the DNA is TGTGCCAGCAGTTCACAGGCCGGGACGGCCATGTACGAGCAGTACTTC. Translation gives CASSSQAGTAMYEQYF.